This T cell receptor (beta chain) derives from a study of cytomegalovirus exposure and HLA in healthy donors. Findings and caveats of the study: Under in vitro conditions, three CMV-associated chains were confirmed as specific for CMV antigens.

Comment on this clone: Its cognate antigen is unknown.

The PCR employed 60 Vbeta primers together with 13 Jbeta primers. Clones were sequenced by immunoSEQ multiplex PCR, and TCRdb holds only the in-frame ones, with some missing. The sample has some 120,000 clones, 70% to 90% seen once; the top ten hold about 1.7%. The ends lost 5 bases at V and 6 bases at J; junction bases unmatched: 11. The CDR3 has 15 residues. Germline V gene sequence: CDR1 SGHVS, CDR2 FNYEAQ. This clonotype was obtained from a man aged 35 to 55 in good health and CMV-seronegative. The gene calls are TRBV7-6 and TRBJ2-7; 9 bases align to TRBD1. What was sequenced was PBMCs. As DNA, the CDR3 is TGTGCCAGCAGCGAACCGGGACAGGGAGTAGGCGAGCAGTACTTC. Amino acids: CASSEPGQGVGEQYF. Combining the CDR3 with reference TRBV7-6 and TRBJ2-7 gives the whole variable domain GAGVSQSPRYKVTKRGQDVALRCDPISGHVSLYWYRQALGQGPEFLTYFNYEAQQDKSGLPNDRFSAERPEGSISTLTIQRTEQRDSAMYRCASSEPGQGVGEQYFGPGTRLTVT.